These 21 T cell receptor beta chains came from one sample sequenced in a study of CD8 T cells in Susac syndrome. An amount of RNA that ranged from roughly 0.5 to 1 ug was reverse transcribed with random hexamers. TCRdb reprocessed the immunoSEQ multiplex PCR reads with MiXCR, giving one entry per CDR3 protein. Of tens of thousands of distinct CDR3 sequences detected, 80% to 95% appear once; the ten largest clones hold about 0.55%. The sequenced material came from CD8+ T cells from PBMCs. These receptors were collected from a human donor in good health.

The chain links TRBV5-1 to TRBJ2-1; D might be TRBD1 or TRBD2, each matching 5 bases. V was clipped by 0 bases and J by 4 bases, with 11 bases between them. Germline CDR1 reads SGHRS; CDR2 reads YFSETQ. This CDR3 comprises 15 residues. The DNA for the CDR3 is TGCGCCAGCAGCTTGGTCGGGGACGATTACAATGAGCAGTTCTTC. This codes for CASSLVGDDYNEQFF.

Only one count was recorded for this clonotype. The chain couples TRBV29-1 to TRBJ2-3; 16 bases map to TRBD2. Germline V CDR1 and CDR2: SQVTM, ANQGSEA. V shed 6 bases and J 1 base; nucleotides not matched to a gene: 4. The CDR3 sequence is 16 residues long. As DNA, the CDR3 is TGCAGCGTAGCCGGGACTAGCGGGAGGGGCACAGATACGCAGTATTTT. Amino acid sequence: CSVAGTSGRGTDTQYF.

The chain employs TRBV2 and TRBJ1-2, with D maybe TRBD1 (6 bases). Trimming cost V 10 bases and J 7 bases, with 16 bases left between them. The CDR3 has 12 amino acids. CDR1 and CDR2 (germline): SNHLY, FYNNEI. In nucleotides, the CDR3 is TGTGCCATCATAAGGGGGATGGTTGGCTACACCTTC. Protein: CAIIRGMVGYTF.

V gene TRBV28 combines with J gene TRBJ2-7; a weak D match, TRBD1 (5 bases). The V gene's germline CDR1 is MDHEN and CDR2 SYDVKM. V lost 6 bases to trimming and J lost 2 bases, with 11 bases between them. CDR3 length equals 13 residues. This CDR3 is CASSRQHAYEQYF. The DNA for the CDR3 is TGTGCCAGCAGCCGACAGCACGCCTACGAGCAGTACTTC.

V is TRBV12-3 or TRBV12-4 and J is TRBJ1-2; D gene ambiguous. The ends were cut back, 6 bases at V and 1 base at J, with 18 bases in the middle. The CDR3 is 16 residues long. CDR3 residues: CASRTNLVPGNYGYTF. For the CDR3, the DNA is TGTGCCAGCAGAACCAATTTAGTTCCGGGTAACTATGGCTACACCTTC.

The chain joins TRBV14 to TRBJ2-5; no firm D call. Per germline, CDR1 SGHDN and CDR2 FVKESK. The CDR3 consists of 12 residues. Trimming removed 1 base at V and 11 bases at J, with 11 bases between. For the CDR3, the DNA is TGTGCCAGCAGCCAAGTAAATAAGGAGCAGTACTTC. Protein: CASSQVNKEQYF. Looking up the rest from reference TRBV14 and TRBJ2-5 gives the full variable domain: EAGVTQFPSHSVIEKGQTVTLRCDPISGHDNLYWYRRVMGKEIKFLLHFVKESKQDESGMPNNRFLAERTGGTYSTLKVQPAELEDSGVYFCASSQVNKEQYFGPGTRLLVL.

This rearrangement joins TRBV13 to TRBJ2-2; 11 bases are a match to TRBD2. V lost 3 bases, J lost 2 bases, and 2 bases stayed unmatched. This CDR3 contains 16 residues. The V gene's germline CDR1 is PRHDT and CDR2 FYEKMQ (reference sequence). For the CDR3, the DNA is TGTGCCAGCAGCTTGGGGACTAGCGGAAACACCGGGGAGCTGTTTTTT. This gives the protein CASSLGTSGNTGELFF. The entire variable domain, with the rest obtained from reference TRBV13 and TRBJ2-2, is as follows: AAGVIQSPRHLIKEKRETATLKCYPIPRHDTVYWYQQGPGQDPQFLISFYEKMQSDKGSIPDRFSAQQFSDYHSELNMSSLELGDSALYFCASSLGTSGNTGELFFGEGSRLTVL.

This clonotype was seen more than once but under ten times. CDR3 coding DNA: TGTGCCAGCAGTTTCAGGGCAACCTCCTACGAGCAGTACTTC. Protein product: CASSFRATSYEQYF. V and J are TRBV27 and TRBJ2-7, with D possibly being TRBD1 (5 bases). Trimming removed 3 bases at V and 0 bases at J, with 9 bases between. Looked up from germline, CDR1 is MNHEY and CDR2 is SMNVEV (reference sequence). The CDR3 spans 14 residues.

CDR3 protein: CASAWGVAGETQYF. The CDR3 DNA reads TGTGCCAGTGCCTGGGGGGTCGCGGGGGAGACCCAGTACTTC. The chain is built from TRBV11-1 and TRBJ2-5; the D gene is possibly TRBD2 (6 bases). V was clipped by 9 bases and J by 5 bases, with 19 bases between them. The germline CDR1 and CDR2 sequences are SGHAT and FQDESV (reference sequence). CDR3 length: 14 amino acids.

This rearrangement joins TRBV5-1 to TRBJ2-5; a possible D gene is TRBD1 (5 bases). The V end was cut by 4 bases, the J end by 7 bases, with 14 bases between. This CDR3 is 13 amino acids long. Germline-derived CDR1 and CDR2 are SGHRS and YFSETQ. In DNA, the CDR3 is TGCGCCAGCAGCAAAGACAGTCCCGGGACCCAGTACTTC. Translating gives CASSKDSPGTQYF.

The rearrangement joins TRBV30 to TRBJ2-6; D is unresolved. V was clipped by 5 bases and J by 1 base, with 9 bases between them. Looked up from germline, CDR1 is GTSNPN and CDR2 is SVGIG (reference sequence). The CDR3 contains 14 residues. The CDR3 loop reads CAWGPGSGANVLTF. The DNA of the CDR3 is TGTGCCTGGGGGCCGGGTTCTGGGGCCAACGTCCTGACTTTC.

The chain couples TRBV4-2 to TRBJ2-3; 7 nucleotides agree with TRBD1. The CDR3 runs to 16 residues. Germline CDR1 is LGHNA and CDR2 is YNFKEQ. V was clipped by 0 bases and J by 0 bases; unmatched bases: 3. The CDR3 coding sequence is TGTGCCAGCAGCCAAGAACAGGGGATTAGCACAGATACGCAGTATTTT. It codes for CASSQEQGISTDTQYF.

This clonotype is a singleton in its sample. This chain joins TRBV20-1 and TRBJ2-7, with D hard to call. Germline V CDR1 and CDR2: DFQATT, SNEGSKA (reference sequence). CDR3 length: 13 amino acids. Trimming removed 0 bases from V and 1 base from J, with 7 bases in between. The CDR3 DNA follows: TGCAGTGCTAGAGATCTAGTTTCCTACGAGCAGTACTTC. Translated: CSARDLVSYEQYF.

J is TRBJ2-3 and V is TRBV28; maybe TRBD2 (6 bases). The germline CDR1 and CDR2 sequences are MDHEN and SYDVKM. Between the trimmed V and J ends, which lost 5 bases and 2 bases, there was a span of 8 bases. The CDR3 has 13 residues. Here the CDR3 reads CASSRDFTDTQYF. CDR3 coding DNA: TGTGCCAGCAGTCGGGACTTCACAGATACGCAGTATTTT.

The chain employs TRBV7-9 and TRBJ1-2, with D unresolved. V shed 0 bases and J shed 1 base, with 6 bases lying between them. Germline CDR1 reads SEHNR; CDR2 reads FQNEAQ (reference sequence). CDR3 length equals 14 residues. The DNA of the CDR3 is TGTGCCAGCAGCTTAGCCACGATTAACTATGGCTACACCTTC. This codes for CASSLATINYGYTF.

This rearrangement joins TRBV11-2 to TRBJ2-1, with D unresolved. Trimming removed 1 base at V and 5 bases at J, with 9 bases between. Germline V gene data show CDR1 as SGHAT and CDR2 as FQNNGV. The CDR3 has 14 amino acids. In DNA form, the CDR3 reads TGTGCCAGCAGCTTAGGCCCCCACAACAATGAGCAGTTCTTC. Translated, it gives CASSLGPHNNEQFF. Combining the CDR3 with reference TRBV11-2 and TRBJ2-1 gives the whole variable domain EAGVAQSPRYKIIEKRQSVAFWCNPISGHATLYWYQQILGQGPKLLIQFQNNGVVDDSQLPKDRFSAERLKGVDSTLKIQPAKLEDSAVYLCASSLGPHNNEQFFGPGTRLTVL.

V is TRBV28 and J is TRBJ2-7, with TRBD2 matching over 11 bases. CDR3 length: 15 residues. Germline V gene data show CDR1 as MDHEN and CDR2 as SYDVKM. V was pared by 5 bases and J by 2 bases, with 5 bases of the junction left unmatched. In nucleotides, the CDR3 is TGTGCCAGCAGTCCATTAGCGGGAGGGCCCTACGAGCAGTACTTC. Its translation is CASSPLAGGPYEQYF.

This chain uses TRBV3-1 with TRBJ2-5; D is unclear. Per the germline V gene, CDR1 is LGHDT and CDR2 is YNNKEL (reference sequence). The CDR3 extends over 12 amino acids. Trimming pared 0 bases from V and 5 bases from J, leaving 4 bases between. CDR3 nucleotides: TGTGCCAGCAGCCAAGATTGGGAGACCCAGTACTTC. Translation: CASSQDWETQYF.

This clonotype was counted between two and nine times. V usage is TRBV6-1 and J usage is TRBJ2-2, with no clear D. The CDR3 covers 14 residues. CDR1 MNHNS and CDR2 SASEGT come from the germline V gene. V lost 8 bases, J lost 6 bases, and 16 bases lay in between. CDR3 nucleotides: TGTGCCAGCTGGATTGGCACGGGTCCCGGGGAGCTGTTTTTT. Amino acids: CASWIGTGPGELFF.

The chain has TRBV28 and TRBJ1-1; D remains ambiguous. Deletions cut 3 bases from V and 5 bases from J, with 7 bases between. The CDR3 loop spans 12 amino acids. Germline V lookup: CDR1 MDHEN, CDR2 SYDVKM. CDR3 sequence: CASSLTGTEAFF. Written as DNA, the CDR3 is TGTGCCAGCAGTTTGACGGGAACTGAAGCTTTCTTT.

The genes are TRBV29-1 and TRBJ1-2; D is unresolved. The V and J ends lost 0 bases and 1 base respectively, with 12 bases between them. Per germline, CDR1 SQVTM and CDR2 ANQGSEA. The CDR3 length is 15 residues. The CDR3 DNA sequence: TGCAGCGTTGAAGATCCGGCGTCGATTAACTATGGCTACACCTTC. This translates into CSVEDPASINYGYTF. Based on the CDR3 plus reference TRBV29-1 and TRBJ1-2, the full variable domain is SAVISQKPSRDICQRGTSLTIQCQVDSQVTMMFWYRQQPGQSLTLIATANQGSEATYESGFVIDKFPISRPNLTFSTLTVSNMSPEDSSIYLCSVEDPASINYGYTFGSGTRLTVV.